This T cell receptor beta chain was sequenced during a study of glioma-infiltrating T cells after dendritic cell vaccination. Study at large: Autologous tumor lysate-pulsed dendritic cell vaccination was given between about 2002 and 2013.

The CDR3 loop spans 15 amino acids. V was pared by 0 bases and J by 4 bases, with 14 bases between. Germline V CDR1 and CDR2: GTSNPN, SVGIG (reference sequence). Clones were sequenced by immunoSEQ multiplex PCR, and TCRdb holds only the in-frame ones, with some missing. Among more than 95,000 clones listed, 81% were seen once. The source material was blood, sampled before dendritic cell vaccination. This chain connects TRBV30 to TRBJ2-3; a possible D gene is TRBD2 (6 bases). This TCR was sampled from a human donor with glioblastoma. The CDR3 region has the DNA TGTGCCTGGAGTGTTGGGCTAGCGCCCCCAGATACGCAGTATTTT. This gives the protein CAWSVGLAPPDTQYF.